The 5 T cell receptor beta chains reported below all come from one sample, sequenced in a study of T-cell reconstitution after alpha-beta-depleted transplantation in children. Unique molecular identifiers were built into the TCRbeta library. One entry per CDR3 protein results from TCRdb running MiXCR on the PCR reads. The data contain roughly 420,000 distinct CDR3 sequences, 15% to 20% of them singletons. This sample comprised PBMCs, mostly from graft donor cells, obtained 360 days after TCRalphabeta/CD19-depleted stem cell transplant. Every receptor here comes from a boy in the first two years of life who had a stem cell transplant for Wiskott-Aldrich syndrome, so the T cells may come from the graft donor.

CDR3 bases: TGTGCTAGTGGTTTGGTACGAGGGGAGCCCGGCCACAATGAGCAGTTCTTC. Protein: CASGLVRGEPGHNEQFF. V is TRBV12-5 and J is TRBJ2-1; either TRBD1 or TRBD2 may fit D (5 bases each). This CDR3 comprises 17 residues. Germline V gene sequence: CDR1 LGHNT, CDR2 FRNRAP. V lost 0 bases, J lost 5 bases, and 17 bases lay in between.

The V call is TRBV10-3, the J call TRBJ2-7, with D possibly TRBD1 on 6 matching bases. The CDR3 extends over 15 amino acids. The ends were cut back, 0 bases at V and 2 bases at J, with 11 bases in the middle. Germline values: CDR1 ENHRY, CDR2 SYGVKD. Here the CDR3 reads CAISESTGFPYEQYF. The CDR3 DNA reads TGTGCCATCAGTGAGTCGACAGGTTTCCCCTACGAGCAGTACTTC.

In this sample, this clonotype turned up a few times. The CDR3 sequence is CASRKRDPAYEQYF. CDR3 DNA sequence: TGTGCCAGCAGGAAGCGGGACCCAGCGTACGAGCAGTACTTC. The V gene is TRBV7-2, the J gene TRBJ2-7; 7 bases match TRBD2. V shed 6 bases, J shed 4 bases, and the junction held 9 bases outside the gene matches. The CDR3 covers 14 residues. The germline V gene has CDR1 SGHTA and CDR2 FQGNSA.

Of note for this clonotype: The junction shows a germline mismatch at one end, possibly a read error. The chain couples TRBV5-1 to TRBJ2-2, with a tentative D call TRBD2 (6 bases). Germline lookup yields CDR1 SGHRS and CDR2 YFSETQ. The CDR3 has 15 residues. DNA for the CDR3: TGCGACAGCAGCCACCGGGACTCAAAGACCGGGGAGCTGTTTTTT. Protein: CDSSHRDSKTGELFF. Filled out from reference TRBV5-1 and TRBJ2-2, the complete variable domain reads KAGVTQTPRYLIKTRGQQVTLSCSPISGHRSVSWYQQTPGQGLQFLFEYFSETQRNKGNFPGRFSGRQFSNSRSEMNVSTLELGDSALYLCDSSHRDSKTGELFFGEGSRLTVL.

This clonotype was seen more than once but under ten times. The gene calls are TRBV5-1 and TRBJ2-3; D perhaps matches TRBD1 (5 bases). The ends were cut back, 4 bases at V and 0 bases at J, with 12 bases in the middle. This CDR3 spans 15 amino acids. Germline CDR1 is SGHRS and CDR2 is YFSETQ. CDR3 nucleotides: TGCGCCAGCAGCAACAGGTTACTAAGCACAGATACGCAGTATTTT. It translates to CASSNRLLSTDTQYF.